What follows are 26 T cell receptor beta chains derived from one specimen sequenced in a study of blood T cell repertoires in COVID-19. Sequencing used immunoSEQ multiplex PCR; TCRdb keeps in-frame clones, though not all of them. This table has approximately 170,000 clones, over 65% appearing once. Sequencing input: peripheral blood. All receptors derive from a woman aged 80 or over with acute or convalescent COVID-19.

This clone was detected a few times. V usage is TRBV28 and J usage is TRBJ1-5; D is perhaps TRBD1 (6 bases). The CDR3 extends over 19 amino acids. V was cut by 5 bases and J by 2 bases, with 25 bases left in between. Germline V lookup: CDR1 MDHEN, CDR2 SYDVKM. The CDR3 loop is CASSARARGKSKGNQPQHF. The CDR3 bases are TGTGCCAGCAGTGCACGGGCGAGGGGGAAAAGTAAGGGCAATCAGCCCCAGCATTTT. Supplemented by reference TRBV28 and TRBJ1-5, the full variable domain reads DVKVTQSSRYLVKRTGEKVFLECVQDMDHENMFWYRQDPGLGLRLIYFSYDVKMKEKGDIPEGYSVSREKKERFSLILESASTNQTSMYLCASSARARGKSKGNQPQHFGDGTRLSIL.

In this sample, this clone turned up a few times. The CDR3 sequence is CASIEGSTNEKLFF. In nucleotides, the CDR3 is TGTGCCAGCATAGAGGGTTCAACTAATGAAAAACTGTTTTTT. V and J are TRBV28 and TRBJ1-4; D is undetermined. The CDR3 has 14 amino acids. Germline CDR1 MDHEN, CDR2 SYDVKM. Trimming left V 7 bases short and J 0 bases short, with 9 bases between.

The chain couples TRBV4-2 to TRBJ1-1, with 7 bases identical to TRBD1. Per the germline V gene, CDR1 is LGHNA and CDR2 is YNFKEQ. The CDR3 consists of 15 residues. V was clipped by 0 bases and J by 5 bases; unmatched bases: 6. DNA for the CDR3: TGTGCCAGCAGCCAAGAGGAGGGGGCGCTTACTGAAGCTTTCTTT. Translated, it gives CASSQEEGALTEAFF.

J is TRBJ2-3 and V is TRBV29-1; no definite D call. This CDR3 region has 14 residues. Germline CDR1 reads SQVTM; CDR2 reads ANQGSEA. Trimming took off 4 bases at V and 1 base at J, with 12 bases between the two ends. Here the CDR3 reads CSVGDAEGTDTQYF. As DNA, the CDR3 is TGCAGCGTTGGAGACGCCGAGGGCACAGATACGCAGTATTTT.

The DNA for the CDR3 is TGTGCCTGGAGTCGCCCCGGGAGGGGGTACGAGCAGTACTTC. It specifies CAWSRPGRGYEQYF. The V and J genes are TRBV30 and TRBJ2-7; 8 bases line up with TRBD2. V gave up 2 bases and J gave up 4 bases; unmatched junction bases: 7. This CDR3 is 14 amino acids long. CDR1 and CDR2 (germline): GTSNPN, SVGIG (reference sequence).

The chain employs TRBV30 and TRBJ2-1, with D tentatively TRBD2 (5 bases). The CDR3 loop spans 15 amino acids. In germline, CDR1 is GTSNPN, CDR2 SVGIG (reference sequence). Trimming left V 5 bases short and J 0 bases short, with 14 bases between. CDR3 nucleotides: TGTGCCTGGGCCATCGGAGGAGGCTCCTACAATGAGCAGTTCTTC. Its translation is CAWAIGGGSYNEQFF.

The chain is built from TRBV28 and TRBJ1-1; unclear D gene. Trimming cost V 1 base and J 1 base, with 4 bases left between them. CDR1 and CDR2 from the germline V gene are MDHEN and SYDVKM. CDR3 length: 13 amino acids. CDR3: CASSLSGNTEAFF. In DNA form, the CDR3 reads TGTGCCAGCAGTTTATCAGGGAACACTGAAGCTTTCTTT.

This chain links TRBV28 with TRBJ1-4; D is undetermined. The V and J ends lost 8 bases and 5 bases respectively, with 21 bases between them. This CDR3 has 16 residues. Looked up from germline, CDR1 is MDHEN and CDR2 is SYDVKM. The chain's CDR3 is CASFGVVAGENEKLFF. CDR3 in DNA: TGTGCCAGCTTCGGGGTTGTTGCAGGCGAGAATGAAAAACTGTTTTTT.

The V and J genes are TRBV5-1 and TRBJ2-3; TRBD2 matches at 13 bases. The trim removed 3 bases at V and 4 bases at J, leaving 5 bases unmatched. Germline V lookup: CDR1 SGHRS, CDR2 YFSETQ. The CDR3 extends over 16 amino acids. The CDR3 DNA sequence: TGCGCCAGCAGCTCGATAACTAGCGGGAGGGCAGATACGCAGTATTTT. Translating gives CASSSITSGRADTQYF.

Written as DNA, the CDR3 is TGTGCCAGCAACCTACAGGGGGTCACAGATACGCAGTATTTT. Its protein product is CASNLQGVTDTQYF. This chain uses TRBV5-8 with TRBJ2-3; 8 positions match TRBD1. The germline gives CDR1 SGHTS, CDR2 YDEGEE. This CDR3 region has 14 residues. V dropped 6 bases and J dropped 2; count of bases not matched to a gene: 5.

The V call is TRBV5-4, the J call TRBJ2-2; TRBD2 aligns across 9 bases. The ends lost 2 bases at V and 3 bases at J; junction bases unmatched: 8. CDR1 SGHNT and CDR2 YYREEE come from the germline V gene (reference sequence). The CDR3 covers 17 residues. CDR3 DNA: TGTGCCAGCAGCTTAGGGCCGGTAGCGGGAGACACCGGGGAGCTGTTTTTT. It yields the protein CASSLGPVAGDTGELFF.

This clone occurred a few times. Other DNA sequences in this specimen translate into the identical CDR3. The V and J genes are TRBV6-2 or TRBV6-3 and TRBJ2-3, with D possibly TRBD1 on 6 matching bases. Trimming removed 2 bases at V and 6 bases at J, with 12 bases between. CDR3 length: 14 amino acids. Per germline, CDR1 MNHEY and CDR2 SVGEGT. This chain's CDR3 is CASSYIGQSDTQYF. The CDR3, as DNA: TGTGCCAGCAGTTACATAGGACAGTCCGATACGCAGTATTTT.

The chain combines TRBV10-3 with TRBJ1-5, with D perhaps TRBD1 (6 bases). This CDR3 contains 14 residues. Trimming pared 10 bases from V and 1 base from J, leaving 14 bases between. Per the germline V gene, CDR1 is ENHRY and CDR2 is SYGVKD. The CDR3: CATSWTDSNQPQHF. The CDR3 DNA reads TGTGCCACCTCTTGGACAGACAGCAATCAGCCCCAGCATTTT.

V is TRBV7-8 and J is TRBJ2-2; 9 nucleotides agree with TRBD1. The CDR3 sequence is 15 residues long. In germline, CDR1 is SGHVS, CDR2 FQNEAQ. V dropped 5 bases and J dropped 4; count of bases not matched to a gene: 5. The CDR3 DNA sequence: TGTGCCAGCAGCGCGACAGGGGGATTCACCGGGGAGCTGTTTTTT. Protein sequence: CASSATGGFTGELFF.

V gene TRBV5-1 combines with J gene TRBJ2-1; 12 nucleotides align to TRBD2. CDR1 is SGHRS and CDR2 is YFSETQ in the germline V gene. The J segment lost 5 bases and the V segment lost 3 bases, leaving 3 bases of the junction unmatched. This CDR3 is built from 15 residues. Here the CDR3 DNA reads TGCGCCAGCAGCTCTCTAGCGGGAGGGGACAATGAGCAGTTCTTC. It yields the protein CASSSLAGGDNEQFF.

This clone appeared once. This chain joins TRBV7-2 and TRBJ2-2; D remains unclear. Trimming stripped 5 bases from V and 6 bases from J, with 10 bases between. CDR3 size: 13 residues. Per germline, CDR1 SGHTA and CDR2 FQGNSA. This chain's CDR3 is CASSPVRSGELFF. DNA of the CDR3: TGTGCCAGCAGCCCCGTGCGTTCCGGGGAGCTGTTTTTT.

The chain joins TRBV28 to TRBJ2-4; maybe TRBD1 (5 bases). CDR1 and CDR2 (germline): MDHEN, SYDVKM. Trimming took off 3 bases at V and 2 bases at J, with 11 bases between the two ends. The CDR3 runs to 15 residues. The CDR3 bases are TGTGCCAGCAGTTTTTCAGGGTGGTCCAAAAACATTCAGTACTTC. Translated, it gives CASSFSGWSKNIQYF.

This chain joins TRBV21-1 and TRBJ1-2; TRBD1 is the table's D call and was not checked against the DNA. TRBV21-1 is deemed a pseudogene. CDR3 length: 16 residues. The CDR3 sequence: CAIERDRPLGNYGYTF. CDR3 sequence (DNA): TGTGCCATAGAACGAGACAGGCCCCTCGGTAACTATGGCTACACCTTC.

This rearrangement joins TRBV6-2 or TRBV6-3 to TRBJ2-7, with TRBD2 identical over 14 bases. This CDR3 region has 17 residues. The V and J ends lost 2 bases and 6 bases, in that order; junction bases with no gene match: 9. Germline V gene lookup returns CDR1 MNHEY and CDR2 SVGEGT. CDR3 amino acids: CASSYRTGTSGRGEQYF. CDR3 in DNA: TGTGCCAGCAGTTACCGAACCGGGACTAGCGGGAGAGGCGAGCAGTACTTC.

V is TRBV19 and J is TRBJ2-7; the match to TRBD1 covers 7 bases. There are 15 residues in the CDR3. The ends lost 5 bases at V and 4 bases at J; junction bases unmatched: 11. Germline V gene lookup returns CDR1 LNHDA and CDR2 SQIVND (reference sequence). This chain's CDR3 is CASSLSTGSGYEQYF. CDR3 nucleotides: TGTGCCAGTAGTCTTTCGACAGGGAGTGGATACGAGCAGTACTTC.

CDR3 residues: CASSIPDRGSQPQHF. Written as DNA, the CDR3 is TGTGCCAGTAGTATCCCGGACAGGGGTAGTCAGCCCCAGCATTTT. The chain couples TRBV19 to TRBJ1-5; TRBD1 agrees at 9 bases. CDR1 and CDR2 from the germline V gene are LNHDA and SQIVND (reference sequence). CDR3 length: 15 amino acids. The V and J ends lost 3 bases and 6 bases, in that order; junction bases with no gene match: 6.

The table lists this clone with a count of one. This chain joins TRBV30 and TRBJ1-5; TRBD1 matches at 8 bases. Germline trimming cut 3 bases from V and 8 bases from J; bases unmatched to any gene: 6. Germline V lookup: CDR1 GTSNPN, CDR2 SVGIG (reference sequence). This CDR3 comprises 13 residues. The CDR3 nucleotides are TGTGCCTGGAGCGACAGGGGAGGGGAGCCCCAGCATTTT. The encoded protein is CAWSDRGGEPQHF.

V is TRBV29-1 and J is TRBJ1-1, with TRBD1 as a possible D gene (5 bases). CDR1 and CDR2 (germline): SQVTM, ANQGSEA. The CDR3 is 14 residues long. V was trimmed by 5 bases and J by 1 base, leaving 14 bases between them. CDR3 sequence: CSVSSGLGNTEAFF. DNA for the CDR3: TGCAGCGTTTCATCAGGGCTTGGGAACACTGAAGCTTTCTTT.

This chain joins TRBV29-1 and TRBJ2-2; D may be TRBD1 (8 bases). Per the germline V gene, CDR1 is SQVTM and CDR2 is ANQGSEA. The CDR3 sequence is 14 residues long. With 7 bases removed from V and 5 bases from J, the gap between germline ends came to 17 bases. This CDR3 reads CSGRTGRVTGELFF. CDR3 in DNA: TGCAGCGGCAGGACAGGGAGGGTAACCGGGGAGCTGTTTTTT.

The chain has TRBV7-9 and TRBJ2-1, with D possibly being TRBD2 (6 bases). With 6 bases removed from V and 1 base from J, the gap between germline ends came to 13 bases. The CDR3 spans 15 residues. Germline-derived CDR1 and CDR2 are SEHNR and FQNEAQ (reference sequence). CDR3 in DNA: TGTGCCAGCAGAAGGGACTCGTGGTCCTACAATGAGCAGTTCTTC. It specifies CASRRDSWSYNEQFF.

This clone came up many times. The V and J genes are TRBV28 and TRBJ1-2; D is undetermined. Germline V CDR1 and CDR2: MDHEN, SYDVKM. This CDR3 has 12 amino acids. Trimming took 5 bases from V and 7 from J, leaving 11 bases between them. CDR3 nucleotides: TGTGCCAGCAGTGTAAGTGTGGCTGGCTACACCTTC. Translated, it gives CASSVSVAGYTF.